These 20 T cell receptor beta chains were all obtained from the same sample, sequenced in a study of T-cell reconstitution after alpha-beta-depleted transplantation in children. This sample's TCRbeta library carried unique molecular identifier barcodes. Using its own MiXCR run on the PCR reads, TCRdb lists one record per CDR3 protein. The table lists about 600,000 distinct CDR3 sequences, more than 20% of them singletons. The sample was PBMCs, mostly from graft donor cells, taken 360 days after TCRalphabeta/CD19-depleted stem cell transplant. The receptors stem from a boy under two years old who had a stem cell transplant for acute myeloid leukemia, so the T cells may come from the graft donor.

This clonotype has ten or more counts. J is TRBJ2-7 and V is TRBV12-3 or TRBV12-4; D is perhaps TRBD2 (6 bases). The CDR3 sequence is 14 residues long. V lost 3 bases, J lost 3 bases, and 12 bases lay in between. This CDR3 is CASSLDGTHYEQYF. The CDR3 nucleotides read TGTGCCAGCAGTTTGGACGGGACTCACTACGAGCAGTACTTC.

The chain uses TRBV2 and TRBJ2-2; weak D call: TRBD1 (6 bases). The germline V and J ends were trimmed by 3 bases and 4 bases, with 12 bases remaining between them. The CDR3 is made up of 15 amino acids. CDR1 and CDR2 (germline): SNHLY, FYNNEI. The CDR3 sequence is CASSEDGRGTGELFF. The CDR3 coding sequence is TGTGCCAGCAGTGAGGATGGCAGGGGCACCGGGGAGCTGTTTTTT. Full variable domain (outside the CDR3, taken from reference TRBV2 and TRBJ2-2): EPEVTQTPSHQVTQMGQEVILRCVPISNHLYFYWYRQILGQKVEFLVSFYNNEISEKSEIFDDQFSVERPDGSNFTLKIRSTKLEDSAMYFCASSEDGRGTGELFFGEGSRLTVL.

In this sample, this clonotype turned up many times. The chain combines TRBV5-6 with TRBJ1-1; D gene ambiguous. The CDR3 contains 13 residues. The V gene lost 2 bases and the J gene lost 0 bases, with 5 bases spanning the gap. Germline assignment: CDR1 SGHDT and CDR2 YYEEEE. The CDR3, as DNA: TGTGCCAGCAGCTTCCGAGTGAACACTGAAGCTTTCTTT. It codes for CASSFRVNTEAFF.

The sample holds many counts of this clonotype. The chain joins TRBV7-2 to TRBJ2-1; D is unclear. This CDR3 region has 14 residues. The germline V and J ends were trimmed by 5 bases and 4 bases, with 12 bases remaining between them. Germline V gene lookup returns CDR1 SGHTA and CDR2 FQGNSA. The CDR3: CASSPQFDYNEQFF. The CDR3 nucleotides are TGTGCCAGCAGCCCCCAATTTGATTACAATGAGCAGTTCTTC. The full variable domain, in which reference TRBV7-2 and TRBJ2-1 provide the parts outside the CDR3, is GAGVSQSPSNKVTEKGKDVELRCDPISGHTALYWYRQSLGQGLEFLIYFQGNSAPDKSGLPSDRFSAERTGGSVSTLTIQRTQQEDSAVYLCASSPQFDYNEQFFGPGTRLTVL.

This clonotype was seen a handful of times. V gene TRBV7-9 combines with J gene TRBJ2-1, with 9 bases lining up with TRBD2. Germline CDR1 SEHNR, CDR2 FQNEAQ (reference sequence). J gave up 10 bases and V 8 bases, and 6 bases lay outside the gene matches. The CDR3 consists of 12 residues. CDR3 sequence reads: CASLAGPSEQFF. CDR3 DNA sequence: TGTGCCAGCCTAGCGGGGCCATCAGAGCAGTTCTTC.

Ten or more counts support this clonotype. The chain recombines TRBV7-6 with TRBJ1-4; D remains unclear. V was shortened by 1 base and J by 4 bases, with 7 bases between the two germline ends. The germline gives CDR1 SGHVS, CDR2 FNYEAQ. CDR3 size: 14 residues. CDR3 loop: CASSLGRHNEKLFF. CDR3 DNA sequence: TGTGCCAGCAGCTTAGGACGGCATAATGAAAAACTGTTTTTT.

This clonotype was observed a handful of times. J is TRBJ2-7 and V is TRBV20-1; possible D gene TRBD1, 6 bases. Germline V CDR1 and CDR2: DFQATT, SNEGSKA (reference sequence). There are 14 residues in the CDR3. Trimming took 3 bases from V and 9 from J, leaving 21 bases between them. The CDR3 sequence is CSASSGHVASGQYF. Written as DNA, the CDR3 is TGCAGTGCTAGTTCGGGACACGTCGCCAGCGGGCAGTACTTC.

This clonotype was picked up many times. V usage is TRBV12-3 or TRBV12-4 and J usage is TRBJ1-1, with TRBD1 matching over 7 bases. V shed 6 bases and J 4 bases; nucleotides not matched to a gene: 8. There are 14 residues in the CDR3. The CDR3 nucleotides read TGTGCCAGCAGCCTCAGGGGGGGAGTCACTGAAGCTTTCTTT. Translated, it gives CASSLRGGVTEAFF.

CDR3 DNA: TGTGCCAGCGGACCCCTTTCTACGACTAGCTTGGAGACCCAGTACTTC. This translates into CASGPLSTTSLETQYF. The V call is TRBV27, the J call TRBJ2-5; 7 bases agree with TRBD2. The ends lost 8 bases at V and 5 bases at J; junction bases unmatched: 17. The CDR3 spans 16 residues. Germline V gives CDR1 MNHEY, CDR2 SMNVEV (reference sequence).

The J gene is TRBJ1-1, the V gene TRBV12-3 or TRBV12-4, with TRBD1 matching 8 bases. J gave up 1 base and V 4 bases, and 8 bases lay outside the gene matches. This CDR3 has 16 amino acids. The CDR3 loop is CASSSQGAIQNTEAFF. The CDR3 DNA is TGTGCCAGCAGTTCCCAGGGGGCTATCCAGAACACTGAAGCTTTCTTT.

This clonotype was seen at least ten times. The CDR3 region has the DNA TGTGCCATCAGTGCTACCTTCAATCAGCCCCAGCATTTT. It specifies CAISATFNQPQHF. The chain couples TRBV10-3 to TRBJ1-5; the D is unclear. CDR3 length: 13 residues. With 4 bases removed from V and 3 bases from J, the gap between germline ends came to 7 bases. CDR1 and CDR2 (germline): ENHRY, SYGVKD.

This clonotype appeared many times. V is TRBV5-1 and J is TRBJ2-7; D is unresolved. Germline assignment: CDR1 SGHRS and CDR2 YFSETQ. Trimming left V 0 bases short and J 3 bases short, with 7 bases between. The CDR3 consists of 13 residues. The CDR3 spells CASSLGTNYEQYF. CDR3 DNA: TGCGCCAGCAGCTTGGGGACCAACTACGAGCAGTACTTC.

The CDR3 nucleotides are TGTGCCAGCAGCTACCAGAGCACGGTAGGGGGCTGGGGTGAGCAGTTCTTC. Translated: CASSYQSTVGGWGEQFF. This rearrangement joins TRBV11-3 to TRBJ2-1, with 7 bases lining up with TRBD1. Per the germline V gene, CDR1 is SGHNT and CDR2 is YENEEA. V lost 4 bases, J lost 9 bases, and 18 bases stayed unmatched. The CDR3 covers 17 residues.

The chain uses TRBV20-1 and TRBJ2-7, with 8 bases identical to TRBD1. This CDR3 has 14 amino acids. From germline, CDR1 is DFQATT and CDR2 SNEGSKA (reference sequence). V lost 5 bases, J lost 3 bases, and 9 bases stayed unmatched. In nucleotides, the CDR3 is TGCAGTGCTCAAGACAGGGGAGGATTCTACGAGCAGTACTTC. This translates into CSAQDRGGFYEQYF.

This rearrangement joins TRBV7-6 to TRBJ2-7; 11 positions agree with TRBD2. The CDR3 covers 16 residues. V gave up 5 bases and J gave up 2 bases; unmatched junction bases: 8. Germline V lookup: CDR1 SGHVS, CDR2 FNYEAQ. The CDR3 sequence is CASSKRLAGRTYEQYF. CDR3 nucleotides: TGTGCCAGCAGCAAACGACTAGCGGGGAGGACCTACGAGCAGTACTTC.

This clonotype was observed many times. The gene calls are TRBV7-8 and TRBJ1-1; TRBD1 matches 9 bases. CDR1 is SGHVS, CDR2 FQNEAQ, per germline. V dropped 6 bases and J dropped 1; count of bases not matched to a gene: 0. The CDR3 consists of 13 residues. The chain's CDR3 is CASRTGGNTEAFF. Here the CDR3 DNA reads TGTGCCAGCAGGACAGGGGGGAACACTGAAGCTTTCTTT.

CDR3 amino acids: CASSGSPSYEQYF. DNA of the CDR3: TGTGCCAGCAGCGGGAGCCCCTCCTACGAGCAGTACTTC. V gene TRBV28 combines with J gene TRBJ2-7, with TRBD2 as a possible D gene (6 bases). Germline values: CDR1 MDHEN, CDR2 SYDVKM. Trimming removed 6 bases from V and 0 bases from J, with 9 bases in between. The CDR3 is made up of 13 amino acids.

This clonotype showed up just a few times. This sequence joins TRBV20-1 and TRBJ2-5; no reliable D call. V was pared by 3 bases and J by 5 bases, with 13 bases between. The CDR3 has 13 amino acids. CDR1 is DFQATT and CDR2 is SNEGSKA in the germline V gene (reference sequence). The CDR3 bases are TGCAGTGCTAGGCCGACTCCAGATGAGACCCAGTACTTC. Amino acid sequence: CSARPTPDETQYF.

This clonotype was detected once. This rearrangement joins TRBV3-1 to TRBJ2-2; 14 bases map to TRBD2. The V gene end was trimmed by 0 bases and the J gene end by 1 base; junction bases not matched to a gene: 4. From germline, CDR1 is LGHDT and CDR2 YNNKEL (reference sequence). The CDR3 has 19 amino acids. The CDR3 DNA reads TGTGCCAGCAGCCAAGATCCCGGGACTAGCGGGAGGAACACCGGGGAGCTGTTTTTT. Translation: CASSQDPGTSGRNTGELFF.

This clonotype was observed a handful of times. The chain joins TRBV12-3 or TRBV12-4 to TRBJ1-5, with 7 bases identical to TRBD1. V lost 5 bases and J lost 0; bases outside the gene matches: 7. The CDR3 length is 16 residues. CDR3: CASSHRGLYSNQPQHF. CDR3 in DNA: TGTGCCAGCAGTCACAGGGGCCTGTATAGCAATCAGCCCCAGCATTTT.